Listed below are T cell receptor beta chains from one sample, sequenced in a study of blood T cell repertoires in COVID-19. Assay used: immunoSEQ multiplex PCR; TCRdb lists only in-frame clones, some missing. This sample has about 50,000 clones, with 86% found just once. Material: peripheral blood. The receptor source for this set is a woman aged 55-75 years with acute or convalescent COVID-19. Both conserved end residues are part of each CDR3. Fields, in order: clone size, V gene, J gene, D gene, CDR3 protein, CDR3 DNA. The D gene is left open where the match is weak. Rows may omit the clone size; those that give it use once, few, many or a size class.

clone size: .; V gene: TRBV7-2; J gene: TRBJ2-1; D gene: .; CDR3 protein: CASRKDRGQFF; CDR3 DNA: TGTGCCAGCAGGAAGGACAGAGGGCAGTTCTTC
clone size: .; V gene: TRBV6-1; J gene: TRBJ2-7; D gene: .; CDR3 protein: CASSENLGEQYF; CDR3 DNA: TGTGCCAGCAGTGAAAATCTCGGCGAGCAGTACTTC
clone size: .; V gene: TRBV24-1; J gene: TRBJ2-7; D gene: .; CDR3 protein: CATSDPGSPRAYEQYF; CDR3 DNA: TGTGCCACCAGTGACCCCGGGTCGCCGCGAGCCTACGAGCAGTACTTC
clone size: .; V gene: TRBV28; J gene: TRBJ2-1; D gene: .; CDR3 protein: CASSLLGRGEQFF; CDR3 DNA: TGTGCCAGCAGTTTACTCGGGCGGGGTGAGCAGTTCTTC
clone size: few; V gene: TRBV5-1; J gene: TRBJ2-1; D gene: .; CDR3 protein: CASSFGLKREDEQFF; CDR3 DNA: TGCGCCAGCAGCTTCGGACTTAAAAGGGAAGATGAGCAGTTCTTC
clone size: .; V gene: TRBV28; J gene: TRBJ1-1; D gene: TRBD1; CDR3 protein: CASGQGRRAFF; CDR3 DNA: TGTGCCAGCGGACAGGGCCGGAGAGCTTTCTTT
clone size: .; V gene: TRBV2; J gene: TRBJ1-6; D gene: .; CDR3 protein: CASSLYPNSPLHF; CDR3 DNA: TGTGCCAGCAGCCTCTACCCTAATTCACCCCTCCACTTT
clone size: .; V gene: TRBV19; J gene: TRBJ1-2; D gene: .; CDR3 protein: CASSTVGGGGYTF; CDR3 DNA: TGTGCCAGTAGTACTGTTGGAGGCGGAGGCTACACCTTC
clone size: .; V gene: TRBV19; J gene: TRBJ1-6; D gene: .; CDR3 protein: CASSMSGSSYNSPLHF; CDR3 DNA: TGTGCCAGTAGTATGAGTGGTAGCTCCTATAATTCACCCCTCCACTTT
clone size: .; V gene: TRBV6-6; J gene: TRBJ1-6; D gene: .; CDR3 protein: CASTGFYNSPLHF; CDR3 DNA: TGTGCCAGCACGGGGTTCTATAATTCACCCCTCCACTTT
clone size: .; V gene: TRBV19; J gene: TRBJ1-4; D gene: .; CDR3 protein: CASSPGLYEKLFF; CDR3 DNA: TGTGCCAGTAGCCCCGGACTCTATGAAAAACTGTTTTTT
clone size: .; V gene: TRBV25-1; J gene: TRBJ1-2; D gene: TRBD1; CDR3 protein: CASRPTGERDGYTF; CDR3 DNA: TGTGCCAGCCGCCCGACAGGGGAGAGAGATGGCTACACCTTC
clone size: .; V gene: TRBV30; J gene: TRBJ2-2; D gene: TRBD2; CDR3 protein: CAWSPGLVIGGELFF; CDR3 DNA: TGTGCCTGGAGCCCCGGACTAGTGATAGGCGGGGAGCTGTTTTTT
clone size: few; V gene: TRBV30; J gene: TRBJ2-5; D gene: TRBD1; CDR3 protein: CAWSEGQGLETQYF; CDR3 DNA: TGTGCCTGGAGTGAGGGACAGGGGCTGGAGACCCAGTACTTC
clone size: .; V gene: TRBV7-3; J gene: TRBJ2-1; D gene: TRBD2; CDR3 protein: CASSSGTSLLNEQFF; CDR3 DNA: TGTGCCAGCAGCTCAGGGACTAGCCTCCTCAATGAGCAGTTCTTC
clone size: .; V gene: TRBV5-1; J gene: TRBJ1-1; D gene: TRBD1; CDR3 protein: CASSLDTGGMNTEAFF; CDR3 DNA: TGCGCCAGCAGCTTGGATACAGGGGGCATGAACACTGAAGCTTTCTTT
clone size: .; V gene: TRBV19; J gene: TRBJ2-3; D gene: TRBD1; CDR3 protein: CASSTRDRGRRTDTQYF; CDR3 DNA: TGTGCCAGTAGTACTCGGGACAGGGGGAGGAGAACAGATACGCAGTATTTT
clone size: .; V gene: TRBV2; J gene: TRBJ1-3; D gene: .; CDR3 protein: CASRGISGNTIYF; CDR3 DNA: TGTGCGAGCAGGGGCATCTCTGGAAACACCATATATTTT
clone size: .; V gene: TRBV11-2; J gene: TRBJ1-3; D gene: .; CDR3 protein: CASSLGVGSSGNTIYF; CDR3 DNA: TGTGCCAGCAGCTTAGGGGTCGGGAGCTCTGGAAACACCATATATTTT
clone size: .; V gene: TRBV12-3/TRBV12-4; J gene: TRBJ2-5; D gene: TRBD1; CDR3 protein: CANKTGSGETQYF; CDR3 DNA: TGTGCCAACAAGACAGGGTCCGGGGAGACCCAGTACTTC
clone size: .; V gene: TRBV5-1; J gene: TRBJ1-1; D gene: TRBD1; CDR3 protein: CASSLGSGGMNTEAFF; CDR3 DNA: TGCGCCAGCAGCTTGGGGTCAGGGGGGATGAACACTGAAGCTTTCTTT
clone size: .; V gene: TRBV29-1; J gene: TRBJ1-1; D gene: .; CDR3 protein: CSVDWGQNTEAFF; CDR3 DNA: TGCAGCGTTGACTGGGGACAGAACACTGAAGCTTTCTTT
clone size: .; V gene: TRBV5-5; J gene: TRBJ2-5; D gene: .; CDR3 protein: CASSSYDYSVQETQYF; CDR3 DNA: TGTGCCAGCAGCTCTTACGATTACTCGGTTCAAGAGACCCAGTACTTC
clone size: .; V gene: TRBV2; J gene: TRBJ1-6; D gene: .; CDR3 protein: CASSPPGFAYNSPLHF; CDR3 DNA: TGTGCCAGCAGCCCTCCAGGGTTTGCCTATAATTCACCCCTCCACTTT